The 4 T cell receptor beta chains reported below all come from one sample, sequenced in a study of T cells after yellow fever vaccination. Each CDR3 protein is one row after TCRdb ran MiXCR on the 5' RACE reads. The sample includes around 320,000 distinct CDR3 sequences, around 9.3% of them seen just once. Here the sequenced sample was CD4+ T cells sorted from PBMCs, taken 5 days after the yellow fever booster vaccination. These receptors were taken from a man younger than 35 who received the YFV17D yellow fever vaccine.

This clonotype came up once. V usage is TRBV6-5 and J usage is TRBJ2-3; 9 positions match TRBD2. The CDR3 has 14 amino acids. V lost 11 bases, J lost 2 bases, and 8 bases stayed unmatched. Germline CDR1 reads MNHEY; CDR2 reads SVGAGI. CDR3 bases: TGTGCCGCGTTCGGCGGGGGGGCCACAGATACGCAGTATTTT. Translating gives CAAFGGGATDTQYF.

This clonotype was observed at least ten times. J is TRBJ2-7 and V is TRBV10-3, with TRBD1 identical over 7 bases. V shed 0 bases, J shed 2 bases, and the junction held 1 base outside the gene matches. Germline V lookup: CDR1 ENHRY, CDR2 SYGVKD. The CDR3 extends over 14 amino acids. CDR3 nucleotides: TGTGCCATCAGTGAGTCGGGACAGCCCTACGAGCAGTACTTC. Translating gives CAISESGQPYEQYF.

This clonotype was seen a handful of times. J is TRBJ1-1 and V is TRBV19; D is unclear. This CDR3 contains 15 residues. V was clipped by 3 bases and J by 5 bases, with 16 bases between them. Germline CDR1 reads LNHDA; CDR2 reads SQIVND (reference sequence). The CDR3 coding sequence is TGTGCCAGTAGTATGAGCGGGTCCTCTTTGACTGAAGCTTTCTTT. Translated, it gives CASSMSGSSLTEAFF.

This sequence joins TRBV7-8 and TRBJ1-5; D not certain. The germline V and J ends were trimmed by 0 bases and 4 bases, with 7 bases remaining between them. In germline, CDR1 is SGHVS, CDR2 FQNEAQ. This CDR3 spans 14 amino acids. The DNA for the CDR3 is TGTGCCAGCAGCTTAGCCTACTTTAATCAGCCCCAGCATTTT. This translates into CASSLAYFNQPQHF.